This T cell receptor beta chain was retrieved from a study of OX40 agonist ivuxolimab in advanced cancers. This CDR3 is 17 amino acids long. Germline-derived CDR1 and CDR2 are MGHRA and YSYEKL. V shed 0 bases, J shed 2 bases, and the junction held 6 bases outside the gene matches. TCRdb keeps only in-frame clones here, not all; method: immunoSEQ multiplex PCR. The sample has some 49,000 clones, around nine tenths seen once. The clonotype comes from an adult with an advanced solid tumor such as melanoma, head and neck, liver or kidney cancer. This chain connects TRBV4-1 to TRBJ2-7, with 11 bases lining up with TRBD2. The sample in question was CD4+ or CD8+ T cells sorted from blood, obtained in a trial of the OX40 agonist ivuxolimab. In nucleotides, the CDR3 is TGCGCCAGCAGCCAAGAAGTACTAGCGGGGGTGACCTACGAGCAGTACTTC. Its protein is CASSQEVLAGVTYEQYF.